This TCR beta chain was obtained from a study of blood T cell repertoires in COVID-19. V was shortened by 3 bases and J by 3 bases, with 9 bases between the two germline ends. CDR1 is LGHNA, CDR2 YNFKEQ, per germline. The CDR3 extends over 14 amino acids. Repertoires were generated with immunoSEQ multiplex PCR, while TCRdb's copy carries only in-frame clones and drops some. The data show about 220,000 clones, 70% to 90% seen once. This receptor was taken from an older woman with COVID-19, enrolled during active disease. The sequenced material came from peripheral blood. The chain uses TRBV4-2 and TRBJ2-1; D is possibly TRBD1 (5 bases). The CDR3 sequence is CASSHRDSYNEQFF. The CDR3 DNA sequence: TGTGCCAGCAGCCACCGAGACAGCTACAATGAGCAGTTCTTC.